These T cell receptor beta chains were read from a single sample in a study of cytomegalovirus exposure and HLA in healthy donors. Repertoires were generated with immunoSEQ multiplex PCR, while TCRdb's copy carries only in-frame clones and drops some. The table records fewer than 85,000 clones, around 68% of them present only once. The sequencing input was PBMCs. These TCRs come from a man aged 35 to 55 in good health and CMV-seropositive. CDR3s include the opening cysteine and the closing phenylalanine or tryptophan. The D gene is left open where the match is weak. Clone size is stated in some rows and not others, as once, few, many or a class when expanded.

j_call d_call clone_size v_call cdr3_nt cdr3_aa
TRBJ2-1 TRBD2 - TRBV14 TGTGCCAGCAGCCCAGGACTAGCGGGAGAGACAGATGAGCAGTTCTTC CASSPGLAGETDEQFF
TRBJ1-2 - - TRBV7-9 TGTGCCAGCAGCTTAGGGGGAGACGGCTACACCTTC CASSLGGDGYTF
TRBJ1-1 TRBD1 - TRBV6-4 TGTGCCAGCAGTGATCACTCAGGGGGCCGGGCTTTCTTT CASSDHSGGRAFF
TRBJ2-1 - - TRBV20-1 TGCAGTGCTGAAGGTGAAACTAGCTTGTTCTTC CSAEGETSLFF
TRBJ1-2 - - TRBV7-9 TGTGCCAGCAGCAGACACCTGAACTATGGCTACACCTTC CASSRHLNYGYTF
TRBJ2-3 - - TRBV6-6 TGTGCCAGCAGTAGAGGCACAGATACGCAGTATTTT CASSRGTDTQYF
TRBJ2-7 TRBD2 - TRBV7-2 TGTGCCAGCAGCCCCACTAGCGGCAGCTCCTACGAGCAGTACTTC CASSPTSGSSYEQYF
TRBJ1-2 - - TRBV19 TGTGCCAGTAGTATGGGACACCGACTTAACTATGGCTACACCTTC CASSMGHRLNYGYTF
TRBJ2-7 TRBD1 - TRBV11-2 TGTGCCAGCAGCTTAGAGGGACAGGGTTCTTACGAGCAGTACTTC CASSLEGQGSYEQYF
TRBJ1-3 TRBD1 - TRBV5-1 TGCGCCAGCAGCCTGTCCGGGACAGGGGCGGGTAACACCATATATTTT CASSLSGTGAGNTIYF
TRBJ2-3 - - TRBV9 TGTGCCAGCAGCGTACAGGGGCCTAGCACAGATACGCAGTATTTT CASSVQGPSTDTQYF
TRBJ2-1 - once TRBV7-3 TGTGCCAGCAGCTTAAACGGGGGCGGGAGTTACAATGAGCAGTTCTTC CASSLNGGGSYNEQFF
TRBJ2-5 - - TRBV30 TGTGCCTGGAGTACCTCGGTAGAAGAGACCCAGTACTTC CAWSTSVEETQYF
TRBJ2-7 TRBD1 - TRBV5-1 TGCGCCAGCAGCCCAGGGGGCGGTGTGAGGGAGCAGTACTTC CASSPGGGVREQYF
TRBJ2-2 TRBD2 few TRBV5-4 TGTGCCAGCAGCTTGAGACCTAGCGGGGGGGCAGGGACCGGGGAGCTGTTTTTT CASSLRPSGGAGTGELFF
TRBJ1-2 - - TRBV6-5 TGTGCCAGCAGTTTGGGGACACCAACTAACTATGGCTACACCTTC CASSLGTPTNYGYTF
TRBJ1-6 - - TRBV18 TGTGCGAAGTTCCGCGCTCATCATTCACCCCTCCACTTT CAKFRAHHSPLHF
TRBJ2-7 TRBD1 few TRBV6-6 TGTGCCAGCAGGTCTGGGACAGACTACGAGCAGTACTTC CASRSGTDYEQYF
TRBJ1-5 - - TRBV19 TGTGCCAGTAGTATAGGGCAGGGGCTCGGGGAACAGCCCCAGCATTTT CASSIGQGLGEQPQHF
TRBJ2-3 TRBD2 - TRBV27 TGTGCCAGCAGTTCAGGACTAGCGGGGGGGCATTACTATTTT CASSSGLAGGHYYF
TRBJ1-1 TRBD1 - TRBV5-1 TGCGCCAGCAGCTTCGCGACAGGGATGAACACTGAAGCTTTCTTT CASSFATGMNTEAFF
TRBJ1-2 - - TRBV5-5 TGTGCCAGCAGCTTAAGCGACAGCCACTATGGCTACACCTTC CASSLSDSHYGYTF
TRBJ1-1 TRBD1 few TRBV2 TGTGCCAGCAGTGGGGACAGCGTGAACACTGAAGCTTTCTTT CASSGDSVNTEAFF
TRBJ2-3 TRBD2 - TRBV28 TGTGCCAGCAGTTTTCCGGGAGGGCAAATAGATACGCAGTATTTT CASSFPGGQIDTQYF
TRBJ2-2 TRBD2 - TRBV10-2 TGCGCCAGCAGTGACCCGGGACTAGCGGGGGAGGCCGGGGAGCTGTTTTTT CASSDPGLAGEAGELFF
TRBJ1-1 - - TRBV28 TGTGCCAGCGCCTCGGTTATGAACACTGAAGCTTTCTTT CASASVMNTEAFF
TRBJ2-7 - few TRBV2 TGTGCCAGCAGTCTAAAAAGGGGGGGAAGAGATAACGAGCAGTACTTC CASSLKRGGRDNEQYF